These 21 T cell receptor beta chains were sequenced from one sample in a study of shared clonotypes between healthy human individuals. As defined, naive CD8 cells were CD45RO-negative and positively selected for CCR7, with terminally differentiated effector memory CD45RA+ cells excluded. Using immunoSEQ multiplex PCR, the repertoire was profiled, and TCRdb retains in-frame clones only, with some absent. The data show about 2,200,000 clones, roughly 91% seen once. Sequencing used naive CD8+ T cells from PBMCs. The receptors were gathered from a man aged 18-30 years in good health. Some clones in this sample may be carry-over from other donors' samples.

J is TRBJ2-7 and V is TRBV27; no clear D gene. Trimming shortened V by 3 bases and J by 7 bases, and 13 bases separated the two germline ends. The CDR3 runs to 13 residues. Germline values: CDR1 MNHEY, CDR2 SMNVEV (reference sequence). The CDR3 loop is CASSFRRAGEQYF. DNA for the CDR3: TGTGCCAGCAGTTTCCGCCGGGCTGGGGAGCAGTACTTC.

The genes are TRBV7-6 and TRBJ2-1; 8 bases align to TRBD1. This CDR3 region has 16 residues. The J segment lost 8 bases and the V segment lost 1 base, leaving 10 bases of the junction unmatched. Germline lookup yields CDR1 SGHVS and CDR2 FNYEAQ. For the CDR3, the DNA is TGTGCCAGCAGCTTAGGGACCGGGACAGGAGGCGATGAGCAGTTCTTC. Protein product: CASSLGTGTGGDEQFF.

Remarks on this clone: This specimen includes other DNA sequences encoding the same CDR3. The chain's CDR3 is CASSLVRGNEQFF. The CDR3 DNA sequence: TGTGCCAGCAGCTTAGTTAGAGGCAATGAGCAGTTCTTC. This chain connects TRBV7-8 to TRBJ2-1, with D uncertain. The ends were cut back, 1 base at V and 6 bases at J, with 7 bases in the middle. The CDR3 length is 13 residues. Germline values: CDR1 SGHVS, CDR2 FQNEAQ.

This chain joins TRBV4-1 and TRBJ1-1; D is possibly TRBD1 (5 bases). Trimming pared 1 base from V and 6 bases from J, leaving 15 bases between. Germline CDR1 is MGHRA and CDR2 is YSYEKL. The CDR3 has 15 amino acids. The CDR3 sequence is CASSQAGTRVSEAFF. The CDR3 region has the DNA TGCGCCAGCAGCCAAGCGGGGACCCGGGTATCTGAAGCTTTCTTT.

This clone was found a few times. The chain recombines TRBV7-9 with TRBJ2-7, with D unclear. V lost 7 bases and J 0 bases, leaving 7 bases between the germline ends. The CDR3 is made up of 12 amino acids. Germline V gene sequence: CDR1 SEHNR, CDR2 FQNEAQ (reference sequence). CDR3 bases: TGTGCCAGCAAAGGTACCTCCTACGAGCAGTACTTC. This gives the protein CASKGTSYEQYF.

The chain joins TRBV7-3 to TRBJ2-1; TRBD1 agrees at 7 bases. The germline gives CDR1 SGHTA, CDR2 FQGTGA. The CDR3 loop spans 15 amino acids. V shed 5 bases, J shed 2 bases, and the junction held 6 bases outside the gene matches. The chain's CDR3 is CASSADRDPYNEQFF. The CDR3 coding sequence is TGTGCCAGCAGCGCCGACAGGGATCCCTACAATGAGCAGTTCTTC.

The genes are TRBV6-6 and TRBJ2-5; D possibly corresponds to TRBD2 (5 bases). The CDR3 totals 11 residues. Germline assignment: CDR1 MNHNY and CDR2 SVGAGI (reference sequence). V lost 6 bases to trimming and J lost 5 bases, with 7 bases between them. CDR3 sequence (DNA): TGTGCCAGCAGCCCGGGGGAGACCCAGTACTTC. Translation gives CASSPGETQYF.

The chain is built from TRBV9 and TRBJ1-2; D may be TRBD1 (6 bases). The germline gives CDR1 SGDLS, CDR2 YYNGEE. Trimming took off 3 bases at V and 0 bases at J, with 15 bases between the two ends. This CDR3 comprises 16 residues. The CDR3, as DNA: TGTGCCAGCAGCGGCTTCGGACAGACGTCTAACTATGGCTACACCTTC. This gives the protein CASSGFGQTSNYGYTF.

This chain joins TRBV28 and TRBJ1-5; possible D gene TRBD1, 6 bases. The CDR3 extends over 14 amino acids. Looked up from germline, CDR1 is MDHEN and CDR2 is SYDVKM. Trimming took off 7 bases at V and 4 bases at J, with 14 bases between the two ends. CDR3 amino acids: CASTTEGGNQPQHF. In DNA, the CDR3 is TGTGCCAGCACCACGGAAGGGGGAAATCAGCCCCAGCATTTT.

A note on this clone: In the same sample, other DNA sequences code for this CDR3. The V and J genes are TRBV28 and TRBJ1-2; 7 bases map to TRBD1. CDR3 size: 13 residues. V gave up 4 bases and J gave up 4 bases; unmatched junction bases: 3. CDR1 MDHEN and CDR2 SYDVKM come from the germline V gene. CDR3 in DNA: TGTGCCAGCAGTTATGGGACAGCCTATGGCTACACCTTC. Residues: CASSYGTAYGYTF.

The J gene is TRBJ2-3, the V gene TRBV7-3; D unresolved. CDR3 length: 18 amino acids. Per germline, CDR1 SGHTA and CDR2 FQGTGA. Trimming removed 5 bases at V and 0 bases at J, with 21 bases between. CDR3 DNA sequence: TGTGCCAGCAGCGATAACCCCTTAACCGGAGCTAGCACAGATACGCAGTATTTT. It translates to CASSDNPLTGASTDTQYF.

Note on this clone: Other DNA sequences in the sample encode the same CDR3. The gene calls are TRBV28 and TRBJ2-7; TRBD2 matches at 8 bases. V was clipped by 3 bases and J by 3 bases; unmatched bases: 4. Germline V gene sequence: CDR1 MDHEN, CDR2 SYDVKM. The CDR3 is 14 amino acids. CDR3 coding DNA: TGTGCCAGCAGTTTGGGACTAGTAGGCTACGAGCAGTACTTC. Protein sequence: CASSLGLVGYEQYF.

The V gene is TRBV4-1, the J gene TRBJ1-5; TRBD1 agrees at 9 bases. The CDR3 consists of 15 residues. Germline loops: CDR1 MGHRA, CDR2 YSYEKL. V trimming: 2 bases; J trimming: 4 bases; junction bases outside the gene matches: 3. The CDR3 loop is CASSQTGTGNQPQHF. Here the CDR3 DNA reads TGCGCCAGCAGCCAAACCGGGACAGGGAATCAGCCCCAGCATTTT.

The chain carries TRBV7-8 and TRBJ2-5; D uncertain. Germline V gives CDR1 SGHVS, CDR2 FQNEAQ. V lost 8 bases, J lost 0 bases, and 10 bases lay in between. The CDR3 loop spans 13 amino acids. This CDR3 is CASADRNQETQYF. In DNA, the CDR3 is TGTGCCAGCGCGGACCGAAACCAAGAGACCCAGTACTTC. The whole variable domain, filled in from reference TRBV7-8 and TRBJ2-5, reads GAGVSQSPRYKVAKRGQDVALRCDPISGHVSLFWYQQALGQGPEFLTYFQNEAQLDKSGLPSDRFFAERPEGSVSTLKIQRTQQEDSAVYLCASADRNQETQYFGPGTRLLVL.

The gene calls are TRBV19 and TRBJ2-7; D unclear. CDR3 length equals 13 residues. Trimming pared 3 bases from V and 2 bases from J, leaving 8 bases between. The germline CDR1 and CDR2 sequences are LNHDA and SQIVND (reference sequence). The CDR3 reads CASSITDAYEQYF. Here the CDR3 DNA reads TGTGCCAGTAGTATTACTGATGCCTACGAGCAGTACTTC.

The chain's CDR3 is CASSEGGQDQYF. Written as DNA, the CDR3 is TGTGCCAGCAGTGAAGGCGGACAGGATCAGTACTTC. The chain joins TRBV6-1 to TRBJ2-4, with 7 bases lining up with TRBD1. V dropped 1 base and J dropped 12; count of bases not matched to a gene: 3. The CDR3 extends over 12 amino acids. CDR1 and CDR2 (germline): MNHNS, SASEGT.

The chain combines TRBV15 with TRBJ2-7; 8 nucleotides match TRBD1. V was clipped by 0 bases and J by 1 base; unmatched bases: 5. The length of the CDR3 is 16 residues. The germline V gene has CDR1 LNHNV and CDR2 YYDKDF (reference sequence). The CDR3, as DNA: TGTGCCACCAGCAGAGATGGGGGACAGGAATCCTACGAGCAGTACTTC. Protein product: CATSRDGGQESYEQYF.

CDR3 coding DNA: TGTGCCAGCAGTTTATCGGTCGATTTTGGAGCTTTCTTT. Translating gives CASSLSVDFGAFF. The chain has TRBV27 and TRBJ1-1; D not certain. The CDR3 contains 13 residues. Per the germline V gene, CDR1 is MNHEY and CDR2 is SMNVEV (reference sequence). The ends were cut back, 0 bases at V and 10 bases at J, with 12 bases in the middle.

V usage is TRBV5-1 and J usage is TRBJ1-4; maybe TRBD1 (5 bases). Germline loops: CDR1 SGHRS, CDR2 YFSETQ. Trimming removed 3 bases from V and 12 bases from J, with 15 bases in between. CDR3 length: 13 residues. The DNA for the CDR3 is TGCGCCAGCAGCTGGGACGTGAAAGATGAACTGTTTTTT. Residues: CASSWDVKDELFF.

V usage is TRBV27 and J usage is TRBJ2-1; 9 positions match TRBD1. The germline gives CDR1 MNHEY, CDR2 SMNVEV (reference sequence). The trim removed 5 bases at V and 3 bases at J, leaving 5 bases unmatched. The CDR3 contains 15 residues. CDR3 sequence: CASSHGTGSYNEQFF. CDR3 in DNA: TGTGCCAGCAGTCACGGGACAGGGAGCTACAATGAGCAGTTCTTC.

This chain links TRBV10-3 with TRBJ1-1, with unresolved D. This CDR3 contains 14 residues. Trimming pared 4 bases from V and 4 bases from J, leaving 13 bases between. CDR1 and CDR2 from the germline V gene are ENHRY and SYGVKD. The CDR3 bases are TGTGCCATCAGTGTTAGTGACTCGACCACTGAAGCTTTCTTT. Residues: CAISVSDSTTEAFF.